One and the same sample provided the 26 T cell receptor beta chains below, sequenced in a study of shared clonotypes between healthy human individuals (TCRdb year 2020). Receptors were amplified or captured by the immunoSEQ multiplex PCR assay. The table comes from immuneACCESS by way of TCRdb, which keeps in-frame sequences with V and J called. Part of the clones is missing from these tables; in studies checked, under half for an unresolved V gene and the rest for unknown reasons. The sample profile shows 950,000 to 1,100,000 clones; around 76% of them were found once. 1.4% of the sample is held by the ten biggest clonotypes. Specimen: memory CD4+ T cells sorted from blood. This sample's cell subset or site label indicates: CD45RA-negative fraction. These receptors came from a man aged 18 to 29 in good health.

The rearrangement links TRBV15 to TRBJ2-7; TRBD2 agrees at 16 bases. There are 15 residues in the CDR3. From germline, CDR1 is LNHNV and CDR2 YYDKDF (reference sequence). V shed 4 bases and J 5 bases; nucleotides not matched to a gene: 2. CDR3 region: CATSKGTSGRDEQYF. The CDR3 coding sequence is TGTGCCACCAGCAAGGGGACTAGCGGGAGGGACGAGCAGTACTTC.

The chain carries TRBV5-1 and TRBJ2-3; the D is unclear. V lost 4 bases and J 0 bases, leaving 9 bases between the germline ends. The germline V gene has CDR1 SGHRS and CDR2 YFSETQ. This CDR3 region has 14 residues. CDR3 residues: CASSRVGSTDTQYF. CDR3 bases: TGCGCCAGCAGCCGAGTCGGTAGCACAGATACGCAGTATTTT.

This chain uses TRBV2 with TRBJ2-3; 9 nucleotides agree with TRBD2. With 6 bases clipped from V and 3 bases from J, the junction kept 4 bases outside the gene matches. The V gene's germline CDR1 is SNHLY and CDR2 FYNNEI. The CDR3 runs 14 residues. CDR3 loop: CASRGGLATDTQYF. The CDR3 DNA reads as TGTGCCAGCAGGGGGGGACTAGCTACAGATACGCAGTATTTT.

This clone was counted between two and nine times. The chain has TRBV19 and TRBJ2-2; 7 nucleotides agree with TRBD1. V was pared by 1 base and J by 1 base, with 3 bases of the junction left unmatched. Germline CDR1 LNHDA, CDR2 SQIVND (reference sequence). There are 16 residues in the CDR3. For the CDR3, the DNA is TGTGCCAGTAGTATAGGGGACAGCCTGAACACCGGGGAGCTGTTTTTT. It is translated as CASSIGDSLNTGELFF.

The chain joins TRBV6-5 to TRBJ2-1; possibly TRBD1 or TRBD2 for D (6 bases each). The CDR3 extends over 15 amino acids. The germline V gene has CDR1 MNHEY and CDR2 SVGAGI. Trimming left V 3 bases short and J 10 bases short, with 19 bases between. The CDR3, as DNA: TGTGCCAGCAGTTATAGGGGGGCGACAGGTCAGGAGCAGTTCTTC. Encoded protein: CASSYRGATGQEQFF.

The genes are TRBV10-2 and TRBJ2-5; 10 bases agree with TRBD1. V gave up 8 bases and J gave up 7 bases; unmatched junction bases: 13. This CDR3 spans 15 amino acids. Germline V gene sequence: CDR1 WSHSY, CDR2 SAAADI. Here the CDR3 DNA reads TGCGCCAGCGGGGAACCGGGACAGGGGTCGGGGACCCAGTACTTC. It encodes CASGEPGQGSGTQYF.

This clone was detected a few times. The CDR3 region has the DNA TGTGCCAGCTCACCACCCGCCAGCGACAATGAGCAGTTCTTC. Amino acid sequence: CASSPPASDNEQFF. The V call is TRBV18, the J call TRBJ2-1; D uncertain. The CDR3 totals 14 residues. Germline V CDR1 and CDR2: KGHSH, LQKENI. The V gene lost 0 bases and the J gene lost 5 bases, with 8 bases spanning the gap.

The gene calls are TRBV6-5 and TRBJ1-2, with D maybe TRBD1 (5 bases). The CDR3 runs 15 residues. The germline V gene encodes CDR1 MNHEY and CDR2 SVGAGI. Trimming removed 0 bases from V and 5 bases from J, with 13 bases in between. In nucleotides, the CDR3 is TGTGCCAGCAGTTACTCGGCGAAAGGGGAGTATGGCTACACCTTC. This encodes CASSYSAKGEYGYTF.

This clone was detected only a few times. V and J are TRBV2 and TRBJ2-1, with 10 positions matching TRBD2. Trimming cost V 6 bases and J 8 bases; bases outside gene matches: 10. CDR1 SNHLY and CDR2 FYNNEI come from the germline V gene. CDR3 length: 15 amino acids. CDR3 bases: TGTGCCAGCAGCTTTATAGCGGGAGGAGGGGATGAGCAGTTCTTC. Its translation: CASSFIAGGGDEQFF.

The gene calls are TRBV6-4 and TRBJ2-7; a possible D gene is TRBD2 (7 bases). Germline CDR1 is MRHNA and CDR2 is SNTAGT. The CDR3 consists of 16 residues. V dropped 6 bases and J dropped 2 bases, with 20 bases sitting between them. The chain's CDR3 is CASSPEEGGDTYEQYF. The CDR3, as DNA: TGTGCCAGCAGCCCGGAAGAGGGGGGGGACACCTACGAGCAGTACTTC.

The gene calls are TRBV30 and TRBJ1-4; 9 bases match TRBD1. The CDR3 contains 15 residues. Germline lookup yields CDR1 GTSNPN and CDR2 SVGIG (reference sequence). V lost 0 bases, J lost 8 bases, and 7 bases stayed unmatched. The CDR3 region is CAWSVGTGLGEKLFF. CDR3 in DNA: TGTGCCTGGAGTGTAGGGACAGGGCTGGGGGAAAAACTGTTTTTT. The full variable domain, its missing parts supplied by reference TRBV30 and TRBJ1-4, is SQTIHQWPATLVQPVGSPLSLECTVEGTSNPNLYWYRQAAGRGLQLLFYSVGIGQISSEVPQNLSASRPQDRQFILSSKKLLLSDSGFYLCAWSVGTGLGEKLFFGSGTQLSVL.

This clone was observed once. The CDR3 coding sequence is TGCAGTGCTGGACCGTTCGCTGAAGCTTTCTTT. This gives the protein CSAGPFAEAFF. The V gene is TRBV20-1, the J gene TRBJ1-1; D call uncertain. Trimming removed 5 bases from V and 6 bases from J, with 10 bases in between. The CDR3 is made up of 11 amino acids. Germline CDR1 reads DFQATT; CDR2 reads SNEGSKA (reference sequence).

A remark on this clone: Germline is not matched at one junction end, which may reflect a read error. The chain joins TRBV28 to TRBJ2-7, with 7 bases aligning to TRBD1. The germline CDR1 and CDR2 sequences are MDHEN and SYDVKM. The CDR3 spans 15 residues. The CDR3 bases are TGTACCAGCAGTCCGTCGGGACAGAAAGTGTACGAGCAGTACTTC. As protein: CTSSPSGQKVYEQYF.

This chain joins TRBV7-2 and TRBJ1-1; tentatively, D is TRBD1 (5 bases). V was pared by 1 base and J by 8 bases, with 17 bases between. CDR3 length equals 15 residues. The V gene's germline CDR1 is SGHTA and CDR2 FQGNSA. CDR3 amino acids: CASSLGVAQGSEAFF. CDR3 sequence (DNA): TGTGCCAGCAGCTTAGGGGTCGCCCAGGGAAGCGAAGCTTTCTTT.

The V gene is TRBV14, the J gene TRBJ1-2; unclear D gene. V was cut by 5 bases and J by 8 bases, with 15 bases left in between. The germline V gene has CDR1 SGHDN and CDR2 FVKESK. The CDR3 consists of 13 residues. The CDR3 nucleotides read TGTGCCAGCAGCTTGGGCCCAACGGGGGGCTACACCTTC. It codes for CASSLGPTGGYTF.

This clone was observed a few times. Other DNA sequences in the same sample also yield this CDR3. The chain has TRBV9 and TRBJ1-1; D unresolved. Germline V lookup: CDR1 SGDLS, CDR2 YYNGEE. The CDR3 contains 14 residues. Trimming left V 1 base short and J 1 base short, with 8 bases between. The CDR3 nucleotides read TGTGCCAGCAGCGTACGCCCCGGGAACACTGAAGCTTTCTTT. Amino acids: CASSVRPGNTEAFF.

Worth noting for this clone: The identical CDR3 is also encoded by other nucleotide sequences in the sample. The rearrangement links TRBV7-9 to TRBJ2-5; the D gene is possibly TRBD1 (5 bases). Germline CDR1 SEHNR, CDR2 FQNEAQ (reference sequence). This CDR3 is built from 14 residues. V gave up 6 bases and J gave up 5 bases, with 16 bases separating them. The CDR3 is CASSPGGAGETQYF. CDR3 nucleotides: TGTGCCAGCAGTCCCGGTGGGGCCGGGGAGACCCAGTACTTC. Together with reference TRBV7-9 and TRBJ2-5, the CDR3 gives the full variable domain: DTGVSQNPRHKITKRGQNVTFRCDPISEHNRLYWYRQTLGQGPEFLTYFQNEAQLEKSRLLSDRFSAERPKGSFSTLEIQRTEQGDSAMYLCASSPGGAGETQYFGPGTRLLVL.

V usage is TRBV11-3 and J usage is TRBJ2-7, with a weak D call TRBD1 (5 bases). Trimming left V 1 base short and J 2 bases short, with 18 bases between. CDR1 and CDR2 (germline): SGHNT, YENEEA. This CDR3 is 17 amino acids long. The CDR3 loop is CASSLGVLCRAPYEQYF. The CDR3 DNA follows: TGTGCCAGCAGCTTAGGGGTACTGTGCAGGGCCCCCTACGAGCAGTACTTC.

The rearrangement uses TRBV10-3 and TRBJ2-1; 8 nucleotides agree with TRBD2. The CDR3 covers 13 residues. Germline CDR1 and CDR2: ENHRY and SYGVKD. V was pared by 2 bases and J by 8 bases, with 2 bases of the junction left unmatched. CDR3 in amino acids: CAISEGLAHEQFF. The DNA of the CDR3 is TGTGCCATCAGTGAGGGACTAGCCCATGAGCAGTTCTTC.

The chain couples TRBV6-5 to TRBJ1-6, with no clear D. The CDR3 runs to 13 residues. Looked up from germline, CDR1 is MNHEY and CDR2 is SVGAGI. Trimming pared 6 bases from V and 11 bases from J, leaving 14 bases between. The CDR3 loop is CASSPLLYAPLHF. For the CDR3, the DNA is TGTGCCAGCAGCCCCCTCTTATACGCACCCCTCCACTTT.

V usage is TRBV6-5 and J usage is TRBJ1-2; the D gene is possibly TRBD1 (6 bases). V was cut by 3 bases and J by 4 bases, with 18 bases left in between. CDR3 length: 16 residues. Germline V gene data show CDR1 as MNHEY and CDR2 as SVGAGI. CDR3 amino acids: CASSYWGADNVYGYTF. In nucleotides, the CDR3 is TGTGCCAGCAGTTATTGGGGGGCCGACAACGTCTATGGCTACACCTTC.

The rearrangement links TRBV20-1 to TRBJ2-7, with D unclear. Germline-derived CDR1 and CDR2 are DFQATT and SNEGSKA (reference sequence). The CDR3 contains 11 residues. The V end lost 6 bases, the J end lost 7 bases, and 13 bases lay between the germline ends. This chain's CDR3 is CSAHYRGEQYF. CDR3 nucleotides: TGCAGTGCACATTACCGTGGGGAGCAGTACTTC.

This chain links TRBV4-1 with TRBJ1-2; TRBD1 is a possible D gene (5 bases). Trimming removed 8 bases at V and 2 bases at J, with 15 bases between. This CDR3 region has 14 residues. From germline, CDR1 is MGHRA and CDR2 YSYEKL. The CDR3 DNA reads TGCGCCAGCGGAGAGGGGATATTCAACTATGGCTACACCTTC. It is translated as CASGEGIFNYGYTF.

The chain combines TRBV5-4 with TRBJ2-1; 7 bases are shared with TRBD2. V was clipped by 2 bases and J by 8 bases; unmatched bases: 10. The CDR3 runs to 15 residues. Germline V gives CDR1 SGHNT, CDR2 YYREEE (reference sequence). As DNA, the CDR3 is TGTGCCAGCAGCTTACGCGGGAGAGGGTCCTATGAGCAGTTCTTC. It encodes CASSLRGRGSYEQFF.

This rearrangement joins TRBV30 to TRBJ2-7, with D perhaps given as TRBD1 or TRBD2 (5 bases each). The CDR3 consists of 11 residues. Per the germline V gene, CDR1 is GTSNPN and CDR2 is SVGIG (reference sequence). V lost 5 bases to trimming and J lost 9 bases, with 14 bases between them. CDR3 sequence (DNA): TGTGCCTGGGACAACGGGGCATGGCAGTACTTC. This codes for CAWDNGAWQYF.

This clone was detected once. V gene TRBV13 combines with J gene TRBJ2-7; D is uncertain. CDR1 and CDR2 (germline): PRHDT, FYEKMQ (reference sequence). This CDR3 is 11 amino acids long. Trimming removed 1 base from V and 6 bases from J, with 4 bases in between. CDR3 in DNA: TGTGCCAGCAGCTTAGCCGGCGAGCAGTACTTC. It yields the protein CASSLAGEQYF.